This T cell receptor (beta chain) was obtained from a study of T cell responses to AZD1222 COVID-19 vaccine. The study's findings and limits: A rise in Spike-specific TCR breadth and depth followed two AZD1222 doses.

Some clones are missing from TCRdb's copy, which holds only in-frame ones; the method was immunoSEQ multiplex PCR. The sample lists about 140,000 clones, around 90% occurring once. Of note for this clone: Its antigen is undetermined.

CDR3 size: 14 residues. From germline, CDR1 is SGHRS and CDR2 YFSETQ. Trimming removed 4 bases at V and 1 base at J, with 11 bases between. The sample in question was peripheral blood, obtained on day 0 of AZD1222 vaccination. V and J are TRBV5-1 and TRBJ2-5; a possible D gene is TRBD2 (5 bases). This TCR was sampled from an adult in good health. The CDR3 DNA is TGCGCCAGCAGCCCAACCGGAGGCCAAGAGACCCAGTACTTC. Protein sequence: CASSPTGGQETQYF.